A single sample is the source of the 20 T cell receptor beta chains below, sequenced in a study of OX40 agonist ivuxolimab in advanced cancers. Measured with immunoSEQ multiplex PCR; TCRdb has only the in-frame clones, and not every one. The table has under 100,000 clones, about nine tenths seen once; the top ten hold 0.53%. Here the sequenced sample was CD4+ or CD8+ T cells sorted from blood, taken in a trial of the OX40 agonist ivuxolimab. The receptors here all came from an adult with an advanced solid tumor such as melanoma, head and neck, liver or kidney cancer.

The rearrangement uses TRBV10-3 and TRBJ1-2; D might be TRBD1 (6 bases). This CDR3 has 14 residues. Germline V lookup: CDR1 ENHRY, CDR2 SYGVKD. V lost 5 bases and J 3 bases, leaving 13 bases between the germline ends. The DNA of the CDR3 is TGTGCCATCAGTATGGACAGACAATACTATGGCTACACCTTC. Encoded protein: CAISMDRQYYGYTF.

This sequence joins TRBV5-1 and TRBJ2-7; TRBD2 aligns across 7 bases. In germline, CDR1 is SGHRS, CDR2 YFSETQ. This CDR3 comprises 15 residues. V was pared by 5 bases and J by 6 bases, with 14 bases of the junction left unmatched. The CDR3 region is CASRGSGVGRSEQYF. The CDR3 bases are TGCGCCAGCAGAGGGTCCGGGGTCGGGAGGAGCGAGCAGTACTTC. Drawing the rest from reference TRBV5-1 and TRBJ2-7, the complete variable domain is KAGVTQTPRYLIKTRGQQVTLSCSPISGHRSVSWYQQTPGQGLQFLFEYFSETQRNKGNFPGRFSGRQFSNSRSEMNVSTLELGDSALYLCASRGSGVGRSEQYFGPGTRLTVT.

This CDR3 reads CASNPSLDGGYQGETQYF. The CDR3 DNA follows: TGTGCCAGCAACCCTTCGCTGGACGGGGGGTACCAAGGGGAGACCCAGTACTTC. This sequence joins TRBV7-8 and TRBJ2-5, with TRBD2 matching over 7 bases. Germline V gene sequence: CDR1 SGHVS, CDR2 FQNEAQ. The CDR3 length is 18 residues. The V gene end was trimmed by 7 bases and the J gene end by 5 bases; junction bases not matched to a gene: 22.

The rearrangement links TRBV7-9 to TRBJ1-2; the D gene is possibly TRBD1 (6 bases). The CDR3 is 13 residues long. Looked up from germline, CDR1 is SEHNR and CDR2 is FQNEAQ (reference sequence). Between the trimmed V and J ends, which lost 3 bases and 4 bases, there was a span of 9 bases. DNA for the CDR3: TGTGCCAGCAGCTTCAGGGGCGGCTATGGCTACACCTTC. Protein: CASSFRGGYGYTF.

The chain uses TRBV28 and TRBJ2-1; D possibly corresponds to TRBD1 (6 bases). Trimming pared 2 bases from V and 6 bases from J, leaving 14 bases between. From germline, CDR1 is MDHEN and CDR2 SYDVKM. The CDR3 has 15 amino acids. The DNA of the CDR3 is TGTGCCAGCAGTTTAAGATTGGGCAGGGGCAATGAGCAGTTCTTC. Residues: CASSLRLGRGNEQFF. The whole variable domain, filled in from reference TRBV28 and TRBJ2-1, reads DVKVTQSSRYLVKRTGEKVFLECVQDMDHENMFWYRQDPGLGLRLIYFSYDVKMKEKGDIPEGYSVSREKKERFSLILESASTNQTSMYLCASSLRLGRGNEQFFGPGTRLTVL.

The chain links TRBV7-2 to TRBJ2-3; TRBD2 matches at 10 bases. Germline CDR1 is SGHTA and CDR2 is FQGNSA. The CDR3 has 16 amino acids. The junction had 8 bases not matched to a gene; V was cut back by 4 bases and J by 4 bases. This CDR3 reads CASSWISGRSPDTQYF. The CDR3 DNA reads TGTGCCAGCAGCTGGATTAGCGGGAGGTCACCAGATACGCAGTATTTT.

The rearrangement uses TRBV21-1 and TRBJ1-1. TRBV21-1 is tagged as a pseudogene. The CDR3 is 18 residues long. CDR3 sequence (DNA): TGTGCCAGCAGCGCCCCGGGCAGGGCTAACGGGATGAACACTGAAGCTTTCTTT. It codes for CASSAPGRANGMNTEAFF.

The CDR3 here is CASSQKRMTVNEKLFF. The DNA for the CDR3 is TGTGCCAGCAGCCAAAAAAGGATGACAGTTAATGAAAAACTGTTTTTT. The chain joins TRBV4-2 to TRBJ1-4, with D possibly TRBD1 on 5 matching bases. Per germline, CDR1 LGHNA and CDR2 YNFKEQ. With 2 bases removed from V and 4 bases from J, the gap between germline ends came to 14 bases. The CDR3 length is 16 residues.

The chain employs TRBV28 and TRBJ1-4, with 7 positions matching TRBD1. Trimming removed 6 bases from V and 8 bases from J; junction bases left unmatched: 15. CDR1 MDHEN and CDR2 SYDVKM come from the germline V gene. CDR3 length: 16 residues. The CDR3 spells CASSPSTGSGGEKLFF. The CDR3 DNA is TGTGCCAGCAGCCCTTCGACAGGGAGTGGTGGGGAAAAACTGTTTTTT.

This chain connects TRBV29-1 to TRBJ2-3; D is tentatively TRBD1 or TRBD2 (5 bases each). CDR1 and CDR2 (germline): SQVTM, ANQGSEA. The V and J ends lost 5 bases and 8 bases respectively, with 17 bases between them. The CDR3 consists of 13 residues. The CDR3 sequence: CSVSQAARGTQYF. In nucleotides, the CDR3 is TGCAGCGTTTCTCAAGCGGCGAGGGGTACGCAGTATTTT.

The chain carries TRBV5-1 and TRBJ1-2; 12 bases align to TRBD1. Germline-derived CDR1 and CDR2 are SGHRS and YFSETQ. This CDR3 comprises 13 residues. With 4 bases clipped from V and 7 bases from J, the junction kept 2 bases outside the gene matches. For the CDR3, the DNA is TGCGCCAGCAGCCGGGACAGGGGGCCTGGCTACACCTTC. Residues: CASSRDRGPGYTF.

The chain carries TRBV29-1 and TRBJ2-3, with a tentative D call TRBD1 (6 bases). CDR1 and CDR2 from the germline V gene are SQVTM and ANQGSEA. The V end was cut by 4 bases, the J end by 4 bases, with 9 bases between. CDR3 length: 12 amino acids. CDR3 DNA sequence: TGCAGCGTTGCAAACAGGGCAGATACGCAGTATTTT. This codes for CSVANRADTQYF.

The chain couples TRBV7-2 to TRBJ1-1; D is possibly TRBD1 (6 bases). The CDR3 is 15 residues long. Germline lookup yields CDR1 SGHTA and CDR2 FQGNSA. Between the trimmed V and J ends, which lost 5 bases and 5 bases, there was a span of 18 bases. CDR3 sequence: CASSPRQVSGTEAFF. The CDR3 DNA sequence: TGTGCCAGCAGCCCGCGACAGGTTTCGGGAACTGAAGCTTTCTTT.

The V gene is TRBV29-1, the J gene TRBJ2-3, with D possibly being TRBD2 (5 bases). The CDR3 loop spans 13 amino acids. The V and J ends lost 7 bases and 0 bases respectively, with 11 bases between them. Germline CDR1 is SQVTM and CDR2 is ANQGSEA. The CDR3 spells CSGVGGSTDTQYF. The CDR3 DNA follows: TGCAGCGGCGTTGGCGGGAGCACAGATACGCAGTATTTT.

Only a few counts were recorded for this clone. V usage is TRBV2 and J usage is TRBJ1-1; no clear D gene. Germline V CDR1 and CDR2: SNHLY, FYNNEI. There are 14 residues in the CDR3. With 2 bases removed from V and 1 base from J, the gap between germline ends came to 8 bases. CDR3 nucleotide sequence: TGTGCCAGCAGTGAACGGACGAGGAACACTGAAGCTTTCTTT. It encodes CASSERTRNTEAFF.

V usage is TRBV27 and J usage is TRBJ2-5; D perhaps matches TRBD1 (6 bases). This CDR3 is built from 15 residues. Germline lookup yields CDR1 MNHEY and CDR2 SMNVEV (reference sequence). Trimming took 4 bases from V and 0 from J, leaving 12 bases between them. CDR3 protein: CASSYPTGNQETQYF. In DNA, the CDR3 is TGTGCCAGCAGTTACCCCACAGGGAACCAAGAGACCCAGTACTTC.

This clone came up a few times. This rearrangement joins TRBV5-4 to TRBJ2-2; 8 nucleotides agree with TRBD2. The CDR3 covers 15 residues. Germline V gives CDR1 SGHNT, CDR2 YYREEE (reference sequence). The ends lost 0 bases at V and 4 bases at J; junction bases unmatched: 2. Here the CDR3 DNA reads TGTGCCAGCAGCTTGGGACTAGCGCTCACCGGGGAGCTGTTTTTT. Translation: CASSLGLALTGELFF.

This rearrangement joins TRBV7-2 to TRBJ2-3; D not resolved. V gave up 7 bases and J gave up 1 base, with 12 bases separating them. CDR1 is SGHTA and CDR2 is FQGNSA in the germline V gene. This CDR3 is built from 14 residues. CDR3 coding DNA: TGTGCCAGCAAGGGTAGTGTTGGCACAGATACGCAGTATTTT. It encodes CASKGSVGTDTQYF. Variable domain in full (rest from reference TRBV7-2 and TRBJ2-3): GAGVSQSPSNKVTEKGKDVELRCDPISGHTALYWYRQSLGQGLEFLIYFQGNSAPDKSGLPSDRFSAERTGGSVSTLTIQRTQQEDSAVYLCASKGSVGTDTQYFGPGTRLTVL.

The chain is built from TRBV5-4 and TRBJ1-2; a weak D match, TRBD1 (6 bases). Germline values: CDR1 SGHNT, CDR2 YYREEE (reference sequence). V lost 4 bases and J lost 3, with 19 bases in between. This CDR3 spans 16 amino acids. In DNA form, the CDR3 reads TGTGCCAGCAGCGGGGTGGGGGGCGGAATCGACTATGGCTACACCTTC. Amino acids: CASSGVGGGIDYGYTF.

In DNA form, the CDR3 reads TGTGCCAGCAGAGCCCGAAGGACAGGGTTGAATTCACCCCTCCACTTT. Protein sequence: CASRARRTGLNSPLHF. The chain employs TRBV2 and TRBJ1-6, with TRBD1 matching 8 bases. Germline values: CDR1 SNHLY, CDR2 FYNNEI. This CDR3 spans 16 amino acids. J was trimmed by 7 bases and V by 6 bases; bases with no gene match: 11. Together with reference TRBV2 and TRBJ1-6, the CDR3 gives the full variable domain: EPEVTQTPSHQVTQMGQEVILRCVPISNHLYFYWYRQILGQKVEFLVSFYNNEISEKSEIFDDQFSVERPDGSNFTLKIRSTKLEDSAMYFCASRARRTGLNSPLHFGNGTRLTVT.